Below are 27 T cell receptor beta chains sequenced from a single sample in a study of blood T cell repertoires in COVID-19. Assay used: immunoSEQ multiplex PCR; TCRdb lists only in-frame clones, some missing. This table holds 250,000 or so clones, 83% found once. Sequences were obtained from peripheral blood. These TCRs come from a human donor in a cohort sampled during active COVID-19.

The chain combines TRBV27 with TRBJ1-4, with a possible D match to TRBD1 (6 bases). CDR1 and CDR2 (germline): MNHEY, SMNVEV (reference sequence). CDR3 length: 17 amino acids. Between the trimmed V and J ends, which lost 5 bases and 0 bases, there was a span of 16 bases. The CDR3 reads CASSIWTAFATNEKLFF. CDR3 nucleotides: TGTGCCAGCAGTATCTGGACAGCGTTTGCAACTAATGAAAAACTGTTTTTT.

V gene TRBV16 combines with J gene TRBJ2-1; D remains unclear. V lost 0 bases, J lost 1 base, and 10 bases lay in between. Germline V gives CDR1 KGHSY, CDR2 FQNENV. CDR3 length: 16 residues. This CDR3 is CASSQSSQFSYNEQFF. For the CDR3, the DNA is TGTGCCAGCAGCCAATCATCTCAGTTTTCCTACAATGAGCAGTTCTTC.

The chain couples TRBV21-1 to TRBJ2-3; whether TRBD1, the table's D call, matches the DNA was not checked. TRBV21-1 is recorded as a pseudogene. The CDR3 has 16 residues. CDR3 region: CASSKAGQGSTDTQYF. In DNA, the CDR3 is TGTGCCAGCAGCAAAGCCGGACAGGGCAGTACAGATACGCAGTATTTT.

V and J are TRBV28 and TRBJ2-2, with TRBD2 identical over 16 bases. CDR3 length: 21 residues. V shed 3 bases, J shed 7 bases, and the junction held 17 bases outside the gene matches. Germline V CDR1 and CDR2: MDHEN, SYDVKM. The CDR3 DNA is TGTGCCAGCAGTTTTCCCCTCGCTCTTGGGACTAGCGGGAGGGAGAACGGGGAGCTGTTTTTT. Its translation is CASSFPLALGTSGRENGELFF.

This clone was observed once. This CDR3 is also generated by other DNA sequences in the sample. The chain employs TRBV6-5 and TRBJ2-5; D remains unclear. The V gene lost 6 bases and the J gene lost 2 bases, with 4 bases spanning the gap. The CDR3 consists of 11 residues. Germline assignment: CDR1 MNHEY and CDR2 SVGAGI. The CDR3 nucleotides read TGTGCCAGCAGGCTACAAGAGACCCAGTACTTC. This encodes CASRLQETQYF.

This clone showed up just a few times. The chain combines TRBV2 with TRBJ2-7, with 9 bases lining up with TRBD2. CDR1 is SNHLY, CDR2 FYNNEI, per germline. The CDR3 is made up of 16 amino acids. V lost 8 bases and J lost 0; bases outside the gene matches: 11. CDR3 in DNA: TGTGCCAGCTGTCGACAACTTAGCGGGAGCTCCTACGAGCAGTACTTC. It specifies CASCRQLSGSSYEQYF.

The chain is built from TRBV11-2 and TRBJ2-1; 14 nucleotides match TRBD2. Per the germline V gene, CDR1 is SGHAT and CDR2 is FQNNGV. V lost 1 base to trimming and J lost 7 bases; unmatched junction nucleotides: 3. CDR3 length equals 16 residues. CDR3 coding DNA: TGTGCCAGCAGCTTAGTGGGGACTAGCGGGAGTAATGAGCAGTTCTTC. Residues: CASSLVGTSGSNEQFF.

The J gene is TRBJ2-7, the V gene TRBV27, with D perhaps matching TRBD1 (8 bases). V lost 3 bases, J lost 4 bases, and 13 bases lay in between. Germline V gives CDR1 MNHEY, CDR2 SMNVEV (reference sequence). This CDR3 spans 14 amino acids. Written as DNA, the CDR3 is TGTGCCAGCAGTTTGAACAGGGGGGGATACGAGCAGTACTTC. Its translation is CASSLNRGGYEQYF.

This clone was seen more than once but under ten times. V usage is TRBV3-1 (or the pseudogene TRBV3-2) and J usage is TRBJ1-2; D might be TRBD1 (5 bases). Germline V CDR1 and CDR2: LGHDT, YNNKEL (reference sequence). The germline V and J ends were trimmed by 4 bases and 4 bases, with 19 bases remaining between them. The CDR3 consists of 16 residues. The CDR3 spells CASSLTGGGSSYGYTF. In DNA form, the CDR3 reads TGTGCCAGCAGCCTCACCGGGGGGGGATCGAGCTATGGCTACACCTTC.

The gene calls are TRBV5-1 and TRBJ1-2, with 8 bases matching TRBD1. V was clipped by 4 bases and J by 3 bases; unmatched bases: 5. The CDR3 has 14 amino acids. The germline CDR1 and CDR2 sequences are SGHRS and YFSETQ. CDR3 region: CASSKGTGDYGYTF. The CDR3, as DNA: TGCGCCAGCAGCAAGGGGACAGGAGACTATGGCTACACCTTC.

The V gene is TRBV6-2 or TRBV6-3, the J gene TRBJ1-1, with D perhaps matching TRBD1 (6 bases). CDR3 size: 15 residues. Between the trimmed V and J ends, which lost 6 bases and 3 bases, there was a span of 17 bases. The germline V gene has CDR1 MNHEY and CDR2 SVGEGT. The CDR3 is CASSPPEGGYTEAFF. The CDR3 coding sequence is TGTGCCAGCAGCCCCCCGGAGGGGGGGTACACTGAAGCTTTCTTT.

The V gene is TRBV6-5, the J gene TRBJ1-6; no definite D call. V was cut by 2 bases and J by 5 bases, with 10 bases left in between. Germline V CDR1 and CDR2: MNHEY, SVGAGI. The CDR3 totals 15 residues. The CDR3 sequence is CASSYRTSHNSPLHF. The CDR3 nucleotides are TGTGCCAGCAGTTACCGGACTTCCCATAATTCACCCCTCCACTTT.

Concerning this clone itself: The DNA is left out, because the CDR3 cannot be placed on it with certainty; the CDR3 is given as TCRdb lists it. V gene TRBV25-1 combines with J gene TRBJ1-2; TRBD1 is the table's D call and was not checked against the DNA. Germline CDR1 and CDR2: MGHDK and SYGVNS. The CDR3 totals 14 residues, both ends included. Here the CDR3 reads CASSTSDRVNGYTF.

J is TRBJ1-4 and V is TRBV18; maybe TRBD1 (6 bases). This CDR3 is built from 16 residues. CDR1 is KGHSH and CDR2 is LQKENI in the germline V gene. Trimming took off 1 base at V and 5 bases at J, with 14 bases between the two ends. The CDR3 loop reads CASSPQFRGGNEKLFF. The CDR3 nucleotides read TGTGCCAGCTCACCACAATTCAGGGGAGGGAATGAAAAACTGTTTTTT.

The rearrangement joins TRBV2 to TRBJ2-5; 11 bases align to TRBD2. The length of the CDR3 is 17 residues. The V segment lost 5 bases and the J segment 0 bases; nucleotides outside the gene matches: 8. Germline values: CDR1 SNHLY, CDR2 FYNNEI. CDR3 sequence (DNA): TGTGCCAGCAGTTACGCAACTAGCGGGGGCTACCAAGAGACCCAGTACTTC. It yields the protein CASSYATSGGYQETQYF.

CDR3 in amino acids: CSVYRDTLSYEQYF. CDR3 bases: TGCAGCGTGTACCGGGACACCCTTTCCTACGAGCAGTACTTC. The chain carries TRBV29-1 and TRBJ2-7; D is possibly TRBD1 (6 bases). V lost 6 bases and J 1 base, leaving 16 bases between the germline ends. The CDR3 loop spans 14 amino acids. Germline lookup yields CDR1 SQVTM and CDR2 ANQGSEA.

The chain is built from TRBV3-1 (or the pseudogene TRBV3-2) and TRBJ1-1; 9 bases line up with TRBD1. The germline CDR1 and CDR2 sequences are LGHDT and YNNKEL (reference sequence). V lost 4 bases, J lost 3 bases, and 6 bases stayed unmatched. This CDR3 is 15 amino acids long. The CDR3: CASSPQGARYTEAFF. The CDR3 DNA reads TGTGCCAGCAGCCCACAGGGGGCGCGGTACACTGAAGCTTTCTTT.

CDR3 amino acids: CASSRDRGNQPQHF. The CDR3 nucleotides read TGTGCCAGCAGTCGAGACAGGGGCAATCAGCCCCAGCATTTT. V usage is TRBV6-6 and J usage is TRBJ1-5; 7 bases are a match to TRBD1. V lost 5 bases, J lost 2 bases, and 3 bases stayed unmatched. CDR3 length equals 14 residues. Germline V gene data show CDR1 as MNHNY and CDR2 as SVGAGI (reference sequence).

Concerning this clone: One end of the junction varies from germline; a read error may be responsible. CDR3 DNA: TGTGCCAGCAGTTTGGAGCGGGGGGGCTCCTACGAGCAGTACTTC. Its translation is CASSLERGGSYEQYF. The chain carries TRBV5-4 and TRBJ2-7, with 10 bases aligning to TRBD2. In germline, CDR1 is SGHNT, CDR2 YYREEE (reference sequence). CDR3 size: 15 residues.

Only a few counts were recorded for this clone. The rearrangement joins TRBV5-6 to TRBJ2-7; 8 bases are a match to TRBD1. CDR1 and CDR2 (germline): SGHDT, YYEEEE. This CDR3 is 13 amino acids long. J gave up 6 bases and V 1 base, and 3 bases lay outside the gene matches. The CDR3 nucleotides are TGTGCCAGCAGCTTGAGACAGGGGAGCGAGCAGTACTTC. Amino acids: CASSLRQGSEQYF.

DNA for the CDR3: TGTGCCAGCAGCCCCCGACTAGTCTCAAACACCGGGGAGCTGTTTTTT. This encodes CASSPRLVSNTGELFF. The chain carries TRBV3-1 (or the pseudogene TRBV3-2) and TRBJ2-2, with D maybe TRBD2 (6 bases). In germline, CDR1 is LGHDT, CDR2 YNNKEL (reference sequence). The CDR3 consists of 16 residues. Trimming removed 4 bases at V and 2 bases at J, with 14 bases between.

V is TRBV11-2 and J is TRBJ1-1, with a weak D call TRBD1 (6 bases). Trimming left V 5 bases short and J 1 base short, with 14 bases between. Germline V gene sequence: CDR1 SGHAT, CDR2 FQNNGV. The CDR3 covers 15 residues. DNA of the CDR3: TGTGCCAGCAGCACGTCCGGGACACCGAACACTGAAGCTTTCTTT. It is translated as CASSTSGTPNTEAFF.

This clone came up a few times. The chain has TRBV24-1 and TRBJ2-2; 7 positions match TRBD1. After removal of 3 bases from V and 4 bases from J, the junction contained 7 bases not matched to a gene. In germline, CDR1 is KGHDR, CDR2 SFDVKD. The CDR3 spans 16 residues. CDR3 region: CATSDPWTGGTGELFF. Here the CDR3 DNA reads TGTGCCACCAGTGATCCTTGGACAGGAGGCACCGGGGAGCTGTTTTTT.

This clone was seen only once. The V call is TRBV4-2, the J call TRBJ2-3; TRBD2 might be the D (6 bases). From germline, CDR1 is LGHNA and CDR2 YNFKEQ. The length of the CDR3 is 16 residues. V was clipped by 1 base and J by 3 bases, with 14 bases between them. The CDR3 spells CASSQGGYRGTDTQYF. The CDR3, as DNA: TGTGCCAGCAGCCAAGGAGGCTACCGGGGGACAGATACGCAGTATTTT.

The chain has TRBV5-4 and TRBJ2-1; 9 bases are shared with TRBD1. The junction had 9 bases not matched to a gene; V was cut back by 4 bases and J by 7 bases. The CDR3 totals 15 residues. Germline V gene lookup returns CDR1 SGHNT and CDR2 YYREEE (reference sequence). CDR3 sequence: CASSPGGTGRNEQFF. The CDR3 DNA follows: TGTGCCAGCAGCCCCGGAGGGACAGGGAGGAATGAGCAGTTCTTC.

This sequence joins TRBV6-5 and TRBJ2-1; tentatively, D is TRBD1 (9 bases). CDR1 and CDR2 from the germline V gene are MNHEY and SVGAGI. The CDR3 is 15 amino acids. CDR3 sequence (DNA): TGTGCTATCCTCCGGGGGGGGACAGGGCGTAATGAGCAGTTCTTC. Translation: CAILRGGTGRNEQFF.

This chain joins TRBV2 and TRBJ1-6, with no clear D. The CDR3 totals 14 residues. V gave up 4 bases and J gave up 6 bases, with 10 bases separating them. Germline V CDR1 and CDR2: SNHLY, FYNNEI. The CDR3 here is CASSATQFNSPLHF. CDR3 in DNA: TGTGCCAGCAGTGCAACACAGTTTAATTCACCCCTCCACTTT.